The 17 T cell receptor beta chains below all came from one sample that was sequenced in a study of blood T cell repertoires in COVID-19. Assay used: immunoSEQ multiplex PCR; TCRdb lists only in-frame clones, some missing. Counted here are around 230,000 clones, about 80% occurring once; the ten biggest clones make up 2.5%. The source material was peripheral blood. The receptors here all came from a woman aged 40 to 50 with active or convalescent COVID-19.

This clone was recorded many times. The V and J genes are TRBV24-1 and TRBJ2-1; 8 nucleotides line up with TRBD2. With V trimmed by 3 bases and J by 1 base, 7 bases remained unmatched. CDR3 length: 17 residues. Per the germline V gene, CDR1 is KGHDR and CDR2 is SFDVKD. This CDR3 is CATSDGPGGRSYNEQFF. The CDR3 bases are TGTGCCACCAGTGATGGCCCGGGCGGGAGGTCCTACAATGAGCAGTTCTTC.

The CDR3 coding sequence is TGTGCCATCAGTGAGCCCGGGACTAGCGGCAATGAGCAGTTCTTC. This encodes CAISEPGTSGNEQFF. The chain joins TRBV10-3 to TRBJ2-1; 11 bases fit TRBD2. Looked up from germline, CDR1 is ENHRY and CDR2 is SYGVKD. The CDR3 loop spans 15 amino acids. Trimming cost V 2 bases and J 6 bases; bases outside gene matches: 3.

CDR3 DNA sequence: TGTGCCAGCAATGGACAGATCTCCTACAATGAGCAGTTCTTC. It yields the protein CASNGQISYNEQFF. The chain uses TRBV7-8 and TRBJ2-1, with a tentative D call TRBD1 (6 bases). The germline V and J ends were trimmed by 7 bases and 0 bases, with 10 bases remaining between them. The CDR3 extends over 14 amino acids. CDR1 is SGHVS, CDR2 FQNEAQ, per germline.

This clone has just one count. The gene calls are TRBV27 and TRBJ2-7; TRBD2 aligns across 9 bases. The V and J ends lost 3 bases and 1 base, in that order; junction bases with no gene match: 4. The CDR3 totals 15 residues. Germline CDR1 reads MNHEY; CDR2 reads SMNVEV (reference sequence). CDR3 loop: CASSFSGRGSYEQYF. CDR3 coding DNA: TGTGCCAGCAGTTTTAGCGGGAGAGGTTCCTACGAGCAGTACTTC.

The chain uses TRBV2 and TRBJ1-4, with TRBD1 identical over 8 bases. V lost 7 bases and J lost 5; bases outside the gene matches: 6. Per germline, CDR1 SNHLY and CDR2 FYNNEI. The CDR3 consists of 14 residues. This CDR3 is CASKAGQVNEKLFF. CDR3 nucleotide sequence: TGTGCCAGCAAAGCGGGACAGGTGAATGAAAAACTGTTTTTT.

V is TRBV19 and J is TRBJ2-1; 13 bases map to TRBD2. V was clipped by 5 bases and J by 5 bases; unmatched bases: 12. The CDR3 is made up of 18 amino acids. Germline V CDR1 and CDR2: LNHDA, SQIVND (reference sequence). In DNA, the CDR3 is TGTGCCAGTAGTGGCGGGACTAGCGGGAAGGGGTATCACAATGAGCAGTTCTTC. This translates into CASSGGTSGKGYHNEQFF.

The table lists this clone with a few counts. CDR3 sequence: CASSRTGPQPQHF. CDR3 bases: TGTGCCAGCAGTAGGACAGGGCCTCAGCCCCAGCATTTT. The chain links TRBV2 to TRBJ1-5, with 8 bases identical to TRBD1. CDR1 and CDR2 (germline): SNHLY, FYNNEI. The V and J ends lost 5 bases and 6 bases, in that order; junction bases with no gene match: 3. This CDR3 region has 13 residues. Combining the CDR3 with reference TRBV2 and TRBJ1-5 gives the whole variable domain EPEVTQTPSHQVTQMGQEVILRCVPISNHLYFYWYRQILGQKVEFLVSFYNNEISEKSEIFDDQFSVERPDGSNFTLKIRSTKLEDSAMYFCASSRTGPQPQHFGDGTRLSIL.

V gene TRBV24-1 combines with J gene TRBJ1-2; weak D call: TRBD1 (5 bases). Deletions cut 6 bases from V and 2 bases from J, with 15 bases between. Per germline, CDR1 KGHDR and CDR2 SFDVKD. The CDR3 runs to 15 residues. Here the CDR3 reads CATSSSQGGNYGYTF. Written as DNA, the CDR3 is TGTGCCACCAGTTCTTCCCAGGGAGGGAACTATGGCTACACCTTC.

The rearrangement joins TRBV7-2 to TRBJ2-7; TRBD1 is a possible D gene (6 bases). CDR1 is SGHTA, CDR2 FQGNSA, per germline. The ends were cut back, 1 base at V and 0 bases at J, with 13 bases in the middle. This CDR3 comprises 16 residues. CDR3 DNA sequence: TGTGCCAGCAGCTTAGGGCCAGGGGTACCCTCCTACGAGCAGTACTTC. Protein: CASSLGPGVPSYEQYF.

The chain carries TRBV30 and TRBJ1-6; D possibly corresponds to TRBD1 (5 bases). The germline V gene encodes CDR1 GTSNPN and CDR2 SVGIG (reference sequence). V lost 4 bases to trimming and J lost 3 bases, with 10 bases between them. The CDR3 length is 14 residues. CDR3 sequence (DNA): TGTGCCTGGAAGATTGGACACTATAATTCACCCCTCCACTTT. Protein product: CAWKIGHYNSPLHF.

The chain carries TRBV19 and TRBJ2-1; TRBD1 aligns across 7 bases. CDR3 length: 15 residues. Germline assignment: CDR1 LNHDA and CDR2 SQIVND (reference sequence). After removal of 1 base from V and 3 bases from J, the junction contained 3 bases not matched to a gene. Here the CDR3 reads CASSIVGQIYNEQFF. The CDR3, as DNA: TGTGCCAGTAGTATAGTGGGACAGATCTACAATGAGCAGTTCTTC.

The genes are TRBV5-4 and TRBJ1-3; 7 bases fit TRBD1. This CDR3 has 15 residues. Unmatched junction bases numbered 4, after V lost 0 bases and J lost 4 bases. Germline V gene lookup returns CDR1 SGHNT and CDR2 YYREEE (reference sequence). CDR3 residues: CASSLGTGSGNTIYF. Written as DNA, the CDR3 is TGTGCCAGCAGCTTGGGGACAGGTTCAGGAAACACCATATATTTT.

The CDR3 DNA sequence: TGCGCCAGCAGCTCTGGGAGAGGGGGCGAACCCCTCCACTTT. Amino acids: CASSSGRGGEPLHF. The chain has TRBV5-1 and TRBJ1-6, with TRBD1 identical over 7 bases. Germline-derived CDR1 and CDR2 are SGHRS and YFSETQ. Trimming at V came to 3 bases and at J to 12 bases, leaving 9 bases not matched to a gene. CDR3 length: 14 amino acids.

This clone has a single count. The CDR3 loop is CASSRYGGLADLYEQYF. In nucleotides, the CDR3 is TGTGCCAGTAGTCGCTATGGGGGACTAGCGGACCTCTACGAGCAGTACTTC. This chain connects TRBV19 to TRBJ2-7; TRBD2 aligns across 11 bases. This CDR3 contains 17 residues. CDR1 LNHDA and CDR2 SQIVND come from the germline V gene (reference sequence). The trim removed 5 bases at V and 3 bases at J, leaving 12 bases unmatched.

The chain combines TRBV12-3 or TRBV12-4 with TRBJ2-5; D ambiguous. This CDR3 is 13 amino acids long. V gave up 1 base and J gave up 2 bases, with 5 bases separating them. CDR3 bases: TGTGCCAGCAGTTTAGACTTGCAAGAGACCCAGTACTTC. It specifies CASSLDLQETQYF.

The chain combines TRBV23-1 with TRBJ2-3; 10 bases map to TRBD2. TRBV23-1 counts as an open reading frame of uncertain function. The CDR3 length is 21 residues. V trimming: 6 bases; J trimming: 4 bases; junction bases outside the gene matches: 25. The CDR3 coding sequence is TGCGCCAGCAGCCGCGGCGAGAGGGAAGGAGCGGGAGGGCCGGGGGCAGATACGCAGTATTTT. Translated: CASSRGEREGAGGPGADTQYF.

The chain links TRBV9 to TRBJ1-5, with 8 nucleotides matching TRBD1. V gave up 4 bases and J gave up 1 base; unmatched junction bases: 13. Germline V gene lookup returns CDR1 SGDLS and CDR2 YYNGEE. There are 18 residues in the CDR3. The CDR3 nucleotides are TGTGCCAGCAGCTCCGGCAGAGGACAGGGTATAAGCAATCAGCCCCAGCATTTT. Protein: CASSSGRGQGISNQPQHF.